This T cell receptor beta chain emerged from a study of T cell responses to AZD1222 COVID-19 vaccine. The junction had 12 bases not matched to a gene; V was cut back by 6 bases and J by 4 bases. The germline V gene has CDR1 SNHLY and CDR2 FYNNEI. The CDR3 covers 16 residues. Using immunoSEQ multiplex PCR, the repertoire was profiled, and TCRdb retains in-frame clones only, with some absent. The data hold over 110,000 clones, with roughly 90% observed a single time. This TCR was recovered from an adult who received the AZD1222 COVID-19 vaccine. The rearrangement links TRBV2 to TRBJ2-5, with 9 bases matching TRBD2. The specimen comprised peripheral blood, sampled 28 days after the second AZD1222 dose. The CDR3: CASRVLTSGTRETQYF. The CDR3 bases are TGTGCCAGCAGGGTTTTGACTAGCGGTACTAGAGAGACCCAGTACTTC.